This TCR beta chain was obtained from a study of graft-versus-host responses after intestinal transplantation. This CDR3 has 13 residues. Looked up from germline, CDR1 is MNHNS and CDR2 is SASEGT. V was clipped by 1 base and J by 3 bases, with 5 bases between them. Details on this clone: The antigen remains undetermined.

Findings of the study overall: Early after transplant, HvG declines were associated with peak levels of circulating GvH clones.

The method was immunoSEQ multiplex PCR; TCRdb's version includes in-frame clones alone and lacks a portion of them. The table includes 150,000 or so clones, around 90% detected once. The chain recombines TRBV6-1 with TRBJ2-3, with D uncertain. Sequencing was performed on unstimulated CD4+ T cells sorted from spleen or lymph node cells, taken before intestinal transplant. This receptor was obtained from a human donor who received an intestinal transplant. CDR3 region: CASSEVGTDTQYF. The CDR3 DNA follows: TGTGCCAGCAGTGAAGTTGGGACAGATACGCAGTATTTT.